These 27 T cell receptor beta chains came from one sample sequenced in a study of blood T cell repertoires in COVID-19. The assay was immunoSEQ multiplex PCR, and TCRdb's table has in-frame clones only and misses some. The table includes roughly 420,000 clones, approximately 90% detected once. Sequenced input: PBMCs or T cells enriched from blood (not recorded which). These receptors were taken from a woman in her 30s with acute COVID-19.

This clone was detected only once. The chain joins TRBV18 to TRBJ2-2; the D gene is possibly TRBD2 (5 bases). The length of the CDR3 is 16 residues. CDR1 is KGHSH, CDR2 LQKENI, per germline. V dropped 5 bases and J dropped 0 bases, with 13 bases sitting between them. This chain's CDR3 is CASSNLTGTNTGELFF. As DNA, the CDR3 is TGTGCCAGCTCAAATTTAACCGGGACGAACACCGGGGAGCTGTTTTTT.

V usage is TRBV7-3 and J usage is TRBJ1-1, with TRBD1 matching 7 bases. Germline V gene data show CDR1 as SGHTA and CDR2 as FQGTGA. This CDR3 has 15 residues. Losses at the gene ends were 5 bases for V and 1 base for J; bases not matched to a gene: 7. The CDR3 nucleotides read TGTGCCAGCAGCCCCAGACAGGGCCCGAACACTGAAGCTTTCTTT. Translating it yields CASSPRQGPNTEAFF.

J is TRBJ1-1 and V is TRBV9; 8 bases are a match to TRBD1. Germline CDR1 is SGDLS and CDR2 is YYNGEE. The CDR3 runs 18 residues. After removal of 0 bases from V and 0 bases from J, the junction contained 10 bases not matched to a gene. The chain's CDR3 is CASSVGARGLYVNTEAFF. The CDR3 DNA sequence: TGTGCCAGCAGCGTAGGTGCCAGGGGGCTTTATGTGAACACTGAAGCTTTCTTT.

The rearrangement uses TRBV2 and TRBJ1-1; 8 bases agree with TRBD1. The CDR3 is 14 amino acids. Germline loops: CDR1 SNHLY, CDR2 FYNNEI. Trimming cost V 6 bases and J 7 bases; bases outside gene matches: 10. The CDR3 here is CASRAPWTGLEAFF. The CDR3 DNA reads TGTGCCAGCAGGGCCCCTTGGACAGGGCTTGAAGCTTTCTTT.

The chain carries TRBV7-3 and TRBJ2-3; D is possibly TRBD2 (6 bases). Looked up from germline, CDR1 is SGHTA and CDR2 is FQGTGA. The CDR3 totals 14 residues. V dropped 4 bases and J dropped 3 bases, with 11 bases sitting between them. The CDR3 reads CASSSLGGTDTQYF. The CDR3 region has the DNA TGTGCCAGCAGCTCTTTGGGGGGAACAGATACGCAGTATTTT.

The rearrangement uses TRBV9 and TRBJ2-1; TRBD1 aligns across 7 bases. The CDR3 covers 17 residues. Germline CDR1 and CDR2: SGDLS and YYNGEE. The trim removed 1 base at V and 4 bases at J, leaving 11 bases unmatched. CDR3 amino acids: CASSVSNDRARYNEQFF. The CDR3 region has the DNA TGTGCCAGCAGCGTATCCAACGACAGGGCCCGTTACAATGAGCAGTTCTTC.

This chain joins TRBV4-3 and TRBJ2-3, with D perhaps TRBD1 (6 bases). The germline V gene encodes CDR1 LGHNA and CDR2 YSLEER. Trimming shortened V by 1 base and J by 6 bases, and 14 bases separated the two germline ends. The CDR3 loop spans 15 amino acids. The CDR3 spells CASSQVPQGVDTQYF. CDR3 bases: TGCGCCAGCAGCCAAGTTCCACAGGGCGTCGATACGCAGTATTTT.

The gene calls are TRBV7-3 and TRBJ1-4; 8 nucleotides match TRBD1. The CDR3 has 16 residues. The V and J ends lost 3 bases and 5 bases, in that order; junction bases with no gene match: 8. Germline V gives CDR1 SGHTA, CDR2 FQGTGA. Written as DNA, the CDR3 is TGTGCCAGCAGCTTCCCTCCGGACAGGGAAAATGAAAAACTGTTTTTT. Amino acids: CASSFPPDRENEKLFF.

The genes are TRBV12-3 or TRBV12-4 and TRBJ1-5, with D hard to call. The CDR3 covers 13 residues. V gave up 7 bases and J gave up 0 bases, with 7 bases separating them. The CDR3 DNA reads TGTGCCAGCACCCCGTCTAGCAATCAGCCCCAGCATTTT. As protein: CASTPSSNQPQHF.

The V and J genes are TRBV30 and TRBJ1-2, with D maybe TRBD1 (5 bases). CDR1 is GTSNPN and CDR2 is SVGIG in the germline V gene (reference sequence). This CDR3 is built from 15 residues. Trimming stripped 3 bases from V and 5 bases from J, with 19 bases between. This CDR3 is CAWSSDSSGQYGYTF. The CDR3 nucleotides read TGTGCCTGGAGCTCCGACAGTTCCGGCCAATATGGCTACACCTTC.

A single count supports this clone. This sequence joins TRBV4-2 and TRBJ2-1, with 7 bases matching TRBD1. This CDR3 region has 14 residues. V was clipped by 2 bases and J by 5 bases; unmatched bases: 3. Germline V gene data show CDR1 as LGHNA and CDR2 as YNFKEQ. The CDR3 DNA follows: TGTGCCAGCAGCCAATGGACAGGCGACAATGAGCAGTTCTTC. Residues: CASSQWTGDNEQFF.

This CDR3 is CASSTQGILSGANVLTF. In DNA, the CDR3 is TGTGCCAGCAGCACACAGGGAATCCTCTCTGGGGCCAACGTCCTGACTTTC. The chain recombines TRBV7-9 with TRBJ2-6; D perhaps matches TRBD1 (6 bases). Per the germline V gene, CDR1 is SEHNR and CDR2 is FQNEAQ (reference sequence). This CDR3 has 17 residues. V shed 5 bases and J shed 0 bases, with 14 bases lying between them.

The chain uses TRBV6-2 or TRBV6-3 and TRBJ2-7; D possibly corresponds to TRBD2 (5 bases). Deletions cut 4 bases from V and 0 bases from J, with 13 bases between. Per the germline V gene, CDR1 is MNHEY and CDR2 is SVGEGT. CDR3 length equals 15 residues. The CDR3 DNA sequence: TGTGCCAGCAGTTTCGAGGGCGTTAGCTCCTACGAGCAGTACTTC. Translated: CASSFEGVSSYEQYF.

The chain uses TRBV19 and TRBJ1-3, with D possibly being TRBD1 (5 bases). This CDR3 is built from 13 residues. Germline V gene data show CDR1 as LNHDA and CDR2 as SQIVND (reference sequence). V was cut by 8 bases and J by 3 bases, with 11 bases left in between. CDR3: CASGGAFGNTIYF. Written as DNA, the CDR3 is TGTGCCAGTGGAGGGGCATTTGGAAACACCATATATTTT.

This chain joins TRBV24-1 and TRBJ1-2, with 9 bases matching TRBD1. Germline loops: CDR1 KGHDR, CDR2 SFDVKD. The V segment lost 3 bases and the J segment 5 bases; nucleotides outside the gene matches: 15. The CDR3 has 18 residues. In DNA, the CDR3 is TGTGCCACCAGTGATAACGTCCCGGGACAGGGTACTATTTATGGCTACACCTTC. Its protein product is CATSDNVPGQGTIYGYTF.

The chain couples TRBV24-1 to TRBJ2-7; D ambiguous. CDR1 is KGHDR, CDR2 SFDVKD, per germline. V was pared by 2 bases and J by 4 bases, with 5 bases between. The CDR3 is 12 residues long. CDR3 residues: CATSDSSYEQYF. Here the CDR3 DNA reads TGTGCCACCAGTGATTCTTCGTACGAGCAGTACTTC.

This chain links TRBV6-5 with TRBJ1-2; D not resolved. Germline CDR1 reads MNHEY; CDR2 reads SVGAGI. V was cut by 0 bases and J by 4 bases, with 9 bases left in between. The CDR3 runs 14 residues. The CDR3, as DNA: TGTGCCAGCAGTTACTCGACTAGGTCCTATGGCTACACCTTC. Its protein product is CASSYSTRSYGYTF.

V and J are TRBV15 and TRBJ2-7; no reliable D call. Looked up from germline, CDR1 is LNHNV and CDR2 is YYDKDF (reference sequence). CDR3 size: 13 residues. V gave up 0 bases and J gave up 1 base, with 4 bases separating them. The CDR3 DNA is TGTGCCACCAGCAGAGACCCGTCCTACGAGCAGTACTTC. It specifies CATSRDPSYEQYF.

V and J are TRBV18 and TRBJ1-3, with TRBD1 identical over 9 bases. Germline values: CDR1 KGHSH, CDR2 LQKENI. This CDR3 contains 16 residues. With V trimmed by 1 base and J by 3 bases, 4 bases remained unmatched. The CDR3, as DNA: TGTGCCAGCTCACCACTCTCGGGACAGGGTGGAAACACCATATATTTT. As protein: CASSPLSGQGGNTIYF.

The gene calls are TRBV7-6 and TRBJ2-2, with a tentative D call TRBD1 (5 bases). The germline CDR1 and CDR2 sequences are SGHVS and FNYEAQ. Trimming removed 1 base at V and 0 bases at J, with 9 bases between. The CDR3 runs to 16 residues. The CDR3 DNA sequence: TGTGCCAGCAGCTTAGATGCAGGGACGAACACCGGGGAGCTGTTTTTT. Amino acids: CASSLDAGTNTGELFF.

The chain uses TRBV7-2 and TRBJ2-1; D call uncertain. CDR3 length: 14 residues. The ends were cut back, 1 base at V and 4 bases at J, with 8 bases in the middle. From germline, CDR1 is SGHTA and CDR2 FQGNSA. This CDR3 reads CASSLGSEYNEQFF. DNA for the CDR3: TGTGCCAGCAGCTTAGGCTCGGAGTACAATGAGCAGTTCTTC.

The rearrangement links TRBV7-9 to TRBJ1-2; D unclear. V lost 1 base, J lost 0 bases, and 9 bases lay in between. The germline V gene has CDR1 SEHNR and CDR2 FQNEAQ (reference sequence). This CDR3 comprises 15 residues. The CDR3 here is CASSLGALANYGYTF. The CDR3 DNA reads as TGTGCCAGCAGCTTAGGGGCACTAGCTAACTATGGCTACACCTTC.

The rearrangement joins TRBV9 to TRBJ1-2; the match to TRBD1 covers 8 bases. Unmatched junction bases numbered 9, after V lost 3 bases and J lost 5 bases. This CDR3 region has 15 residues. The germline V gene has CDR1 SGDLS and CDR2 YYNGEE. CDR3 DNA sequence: TGTGCCAGCAGCGACCGGACAGGGCTGAGGTATGGCTACACCTTC. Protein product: CASSDRTGLRYGYTF. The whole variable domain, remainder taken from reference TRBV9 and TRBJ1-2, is DSGVTQTPKHLITATGQRVTLRCSPRSGDLSVYWYQQSLDQGLQFLIQYYNGEERAKGNILERFSAQQFPDLHSELNLSSLELGDSALYFCASSDRTGLRYGYTFGSGTRLTVV.

The CDR3: CASSPRTGFGVQYF. CDR3 coding DNA: TGTGCCAGCAGCCCCCGGACAGGGTTTGGTGTTCAGTACTTC. This chain links TRBV3-1 (or the pseudogene TRBV3-2) with TRBJ2-4; the match to TRBD1 covers 8 bases. There are 14 residues in the CDR3. With V trimmed by 4 bases and J by 11 bases, 10 bases remained unmatched. The V gene's germline CDR1 is LGHDT and CDR2 YNNKEL (reference sequence).

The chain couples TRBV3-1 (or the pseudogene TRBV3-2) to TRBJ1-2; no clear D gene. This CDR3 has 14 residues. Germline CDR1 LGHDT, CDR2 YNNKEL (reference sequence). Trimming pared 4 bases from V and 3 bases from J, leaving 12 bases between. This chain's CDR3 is CASSLHGADYGYTF. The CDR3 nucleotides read TGTGCCAGCAGCCTCCATGGTGCGGACTATGGCTACACCTTC.

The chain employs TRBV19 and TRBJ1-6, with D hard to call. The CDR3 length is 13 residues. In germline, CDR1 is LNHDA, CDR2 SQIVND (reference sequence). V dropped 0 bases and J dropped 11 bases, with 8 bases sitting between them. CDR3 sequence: CASSIDREAPLHF. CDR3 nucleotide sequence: TGTGCCAGTAGTATAGATCGAGAAGCACCCCTCCACTTT.

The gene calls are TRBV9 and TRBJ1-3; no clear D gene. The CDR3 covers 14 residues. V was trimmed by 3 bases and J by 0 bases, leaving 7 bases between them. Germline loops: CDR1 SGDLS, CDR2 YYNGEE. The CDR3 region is CASSGTVSGNTIYF. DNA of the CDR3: TGTGCCAGCAGCGGTACGGTCTCTGGAAACACCATATATTTT.